Listed below are T cell receptor beta chains from one sample, sequenced in a study of CD8 T cells in ankylosing spondylitis. TCRdb recomputed calls from the 5' RACE reads with MiXCR, one row per CDR3 protein. The sample contains 300,000 to 400,000 distinct CDR3 sequences, roughly 10% of which appear only once. Material for sequencing was blood, either unsorted or a sorted T cell fraction (not recorded which). These receptors came from a female donor with ankylosing spondylitis or in good health (not recorded which). CDR3s include the opening cysteine and the closing phenylalanine or tryptophan.

v_call | cdr3_aa
TRBV20-1 | CSARAEVVSGRADEQFF
TRBV20-1 | CSARDFLSRDRIYNEQFF
TRBV13 | CASSFGSGKNYEQYF
TRBV15 | CATKQGQLNEQFF
TRBV28 | CASSLSQGIAPDTQYF
TRBV11-2 | CASSLHWTQSTDTQYF
TRBV7-8 | CASSLSGLAETQYF
TRBV20-1 | CSARAPRGTYEQYF
TRBV5-1 | CASSPTGGSGYGYTF
TRBV5-1 | CASSLKGHEQYF
TRBV7-6 | CASSNTGEEVGTEAFF
TRBV6-1 | CASGGTVNTEAFF
TRBV20-1 | CRGLSARNYGYTF
TRBV20-1 | CSATTSGRTNEQFF
TRBV27 | CASSGSGTGVTTGELFF
TRBV20-1 | CSARDRGATGELFF
TRBV12-3/TRBV12-4 | CASSLSAQGRIETQYF
TRBV5-1 | CASSWGTGVWVAESSYNEQFF
TRBV5-1 | CASSLGLGTGELFF
TRBV5-5 | CASSLPGIDEQFF
TRBV5-1 | CASTWDRSYNEQFF
TRBV12-3/TRBV12-4 | CARSLGRRETQYF
TRBV20-1 | CSARDWVPGQGHTDTQYF
TRBV10-3 | CAISEPQVREQYF
TRBV19 | CAIRPGLNTEAFF